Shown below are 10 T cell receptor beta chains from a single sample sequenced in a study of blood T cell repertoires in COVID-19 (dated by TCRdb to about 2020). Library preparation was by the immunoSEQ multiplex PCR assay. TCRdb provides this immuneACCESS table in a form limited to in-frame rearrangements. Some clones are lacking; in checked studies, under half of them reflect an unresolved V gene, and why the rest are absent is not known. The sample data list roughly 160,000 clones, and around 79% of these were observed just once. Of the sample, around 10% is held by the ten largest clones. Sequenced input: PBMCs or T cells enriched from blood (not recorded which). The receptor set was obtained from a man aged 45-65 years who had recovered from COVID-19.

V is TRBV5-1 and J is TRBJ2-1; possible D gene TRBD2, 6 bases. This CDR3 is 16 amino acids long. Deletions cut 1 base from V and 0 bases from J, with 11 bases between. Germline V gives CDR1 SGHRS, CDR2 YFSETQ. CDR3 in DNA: TGCGCCAGCAGCTTGTCATCCGGGAGCTCCTACAATGAGCAGTTCTTC. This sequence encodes CASSLSSGSSYNEQFF.

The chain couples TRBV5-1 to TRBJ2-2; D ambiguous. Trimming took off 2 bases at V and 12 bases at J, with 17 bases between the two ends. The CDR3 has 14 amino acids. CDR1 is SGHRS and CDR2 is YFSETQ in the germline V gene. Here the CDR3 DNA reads TGCGCCAGCAGCTTTGGTCCATTGAGAAGTCAGCTGTTTTTT. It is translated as CASSFGPLRSQLFF.

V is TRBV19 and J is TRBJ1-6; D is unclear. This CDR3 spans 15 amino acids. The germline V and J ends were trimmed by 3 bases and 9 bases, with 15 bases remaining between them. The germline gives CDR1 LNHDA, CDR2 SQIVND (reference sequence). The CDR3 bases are TGTGCCAGTAGTATCGGAGCTGGTGGCGGTTCACCCCTCCACTTT. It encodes CASSIGAGGGSPLHF. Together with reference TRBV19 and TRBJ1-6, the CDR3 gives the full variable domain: DGGITQSPKYLFRKEGQNVTLSCEQNLNHDAMYWYRQDPGQGLRLIYYSQIVNDFQKGDIAEGYSVSREKKESFPLTVTSAQKNPTAFYLCASSIGAGGGSPLHFGNGTRLTVT.

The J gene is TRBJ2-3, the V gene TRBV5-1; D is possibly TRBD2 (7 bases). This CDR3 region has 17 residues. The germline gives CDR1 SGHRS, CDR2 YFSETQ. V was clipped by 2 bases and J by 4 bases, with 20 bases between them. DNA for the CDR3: TGCGCCAGCAGCTTCCTCTTCGGAGGCGGGGGCCCAGATACGCAGTATTTT. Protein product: CASSFLFGGGGPDTQYF.

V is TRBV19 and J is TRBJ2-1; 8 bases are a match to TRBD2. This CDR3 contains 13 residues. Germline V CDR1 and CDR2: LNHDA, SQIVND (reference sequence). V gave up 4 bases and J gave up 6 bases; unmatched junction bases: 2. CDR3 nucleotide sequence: TGTGCCAGTAGTAGGCGGGAGGCCAATGAGCAGTTCTTC. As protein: CASSRREANEQFF.

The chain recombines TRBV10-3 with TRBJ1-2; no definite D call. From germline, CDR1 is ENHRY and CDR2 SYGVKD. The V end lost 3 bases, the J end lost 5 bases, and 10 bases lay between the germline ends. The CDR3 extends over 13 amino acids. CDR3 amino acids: CAISEEALYGYTF. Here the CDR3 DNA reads TGTGCCATCAGTGAAGAAGCCCTATATGGCTACACCTTC.

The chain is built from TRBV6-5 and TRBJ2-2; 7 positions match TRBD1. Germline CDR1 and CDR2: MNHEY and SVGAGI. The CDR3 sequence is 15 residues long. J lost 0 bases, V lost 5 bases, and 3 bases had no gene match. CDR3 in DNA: TGTGCCAGCAGTATACAGGGGTCGAACACCGGGGAGCTGTTTTTT. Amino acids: CASSIQGSNTGELFF.

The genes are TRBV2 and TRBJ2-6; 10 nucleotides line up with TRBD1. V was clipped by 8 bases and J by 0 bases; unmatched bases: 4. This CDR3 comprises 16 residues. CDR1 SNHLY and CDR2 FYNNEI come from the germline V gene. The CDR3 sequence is CASGDRGFSGANVLTF. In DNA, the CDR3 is TGTGCCAGCGGGGACAGGGGTTTCTCTGGGGCCAACGTCCTGACTTTC.

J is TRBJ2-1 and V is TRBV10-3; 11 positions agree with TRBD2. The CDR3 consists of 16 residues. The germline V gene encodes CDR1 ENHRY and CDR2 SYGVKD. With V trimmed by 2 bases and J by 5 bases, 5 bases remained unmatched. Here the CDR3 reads CAISEPRLAGNNEQFF. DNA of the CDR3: TGTGCCATCAGTGAGCCCAGACTAGCGGGAAACAATGAGCAGTTCTTC.

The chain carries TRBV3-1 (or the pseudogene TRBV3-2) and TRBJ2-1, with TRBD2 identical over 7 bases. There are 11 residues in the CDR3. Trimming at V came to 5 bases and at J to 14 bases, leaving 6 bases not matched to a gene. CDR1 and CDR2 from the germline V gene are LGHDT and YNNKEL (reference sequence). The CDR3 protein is CASSIQTSKFF. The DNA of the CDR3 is TGTGCCAGCAGCATCCAGACTAGCAAGTTCTTC.